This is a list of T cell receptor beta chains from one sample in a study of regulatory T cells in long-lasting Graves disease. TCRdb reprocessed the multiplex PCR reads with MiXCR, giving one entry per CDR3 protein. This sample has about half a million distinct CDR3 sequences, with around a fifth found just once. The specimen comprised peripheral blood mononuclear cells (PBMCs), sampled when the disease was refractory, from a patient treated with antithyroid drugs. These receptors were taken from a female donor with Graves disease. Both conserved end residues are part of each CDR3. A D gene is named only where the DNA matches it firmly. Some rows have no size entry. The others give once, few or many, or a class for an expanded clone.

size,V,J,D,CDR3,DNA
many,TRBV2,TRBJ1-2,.,CASSESGLYGYTF,TGTGCCAGCAGTGAATCAGGGCTCTATGGCTACACCTTC
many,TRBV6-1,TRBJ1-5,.,CASSRTGLVQPQHF,TGTGCCAGCAGTCGAACGGGGCTAGTTCAGCCCCAGCATTTT
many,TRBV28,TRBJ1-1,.,CASSLHLNTEAFF,TGTGCCAGCAGTCTACACTTGAACACTGAAGCTTTCTTT
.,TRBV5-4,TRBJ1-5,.,CASSLGGAGLGNQPQHF,TGTGCCAGCAGCTTGGGGGGGGCAGGGCTGGGCAATCAGCCCCAGCATTTT
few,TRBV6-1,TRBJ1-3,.,CATGGNTIYF,TGTGCCACTGGTGGGAACACCATATATTTT
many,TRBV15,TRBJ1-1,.,CATSRASGPNTEAFF,TGTGCCACCAGCAGAGCCTCCGGGCCCAACACTGAAGCTTTCTTT
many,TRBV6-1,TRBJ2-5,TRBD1,CASSELGGHQETQYF,TGTGCCAGCAGTGAATTAGGGGGCCACCAAGAGACCCAGTACTTC
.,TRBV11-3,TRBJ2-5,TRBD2,CASSLGRASGYEETQYF,TGTGCCAGCAGCTTAGGAAGGGCTAGCGGGTACGAGGAGACCCAGTACTTC
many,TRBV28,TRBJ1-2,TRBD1,CASSPPTGQNYGYTF,TGTGCCAGCAGTCCTCCGACAGGGCAAAACTATGGCTACACCTTC
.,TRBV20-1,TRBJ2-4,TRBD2,CSARLAGGDIQYF,TGCAGTGCTAGACTAGCGGGGGGAGACATTCAGTACTTC
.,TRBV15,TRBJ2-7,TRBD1,CATSSRQGAGYEQYF,TGTGCCACCAGCAGCCGACAGGGGGCTGGGTACGAGCAGTACTTC
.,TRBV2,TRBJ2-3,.,CASRDGYTDTQYF,TGTGCCAGCAGGGACGGGTACACAGATACGCAGTATTTT
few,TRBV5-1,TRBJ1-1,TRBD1,CASSTGTGRTEAFF,TGCGCCAGCAGTACCGGGACAGGCAGGACTGAAGCTTTCTTT
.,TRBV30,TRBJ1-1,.,CAWTSPEGRANTEAFF,TGTGCCTGGACCTCCCCGGAGGGTAGGGCGAACACTGAAGCTTTCTTT
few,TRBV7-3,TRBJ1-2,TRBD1,CASSQQGAIGYTF,TGTGCCAGCAGCCAACAGGGGGCGATTGGCTACACCTTC
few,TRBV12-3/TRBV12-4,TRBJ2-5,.,CASSLLGRAETQYF,TGTGCCAGCAGTTTACTGGGCAGGGCGGAGACCCAGTACTTC